These 32 T cell receptor beta chains came from one sample sequenced in a study of PD-1 blockade in mismatch repair-deficient tumors. Only in-frame clones appear in the TCRdb table, and some are missing; sequencing was by immunoSEQ multiplex PCR. Counted here are roughly 80,000 clones, 65% to 85% occurring once; the ten biggest clones make up roughly 2.8%. Sequenced material: peripheral blood, taken 12 weeks after starting pembrolizumab. Receptors originate from an adult with mismatch repair-deficient cancer.

The V gene is TRBV19, the J gene TRBJ2-5; unclear D gene. Trimming cost V 3 bases and J 1 base, with 9 bases left between them. This CDR3 region has 14 residues. The V gene's germline CDR1 is LNHDA and CDR2 SQIVND (reference sequence). In nucleotides, the CDR3 is TGTGCCAGTAGTATTATGCACAGCCAAGAGACCCAGTACTTC. Translating gives CASSIMHSQETQYF.

The chain carries TRBV5-1 and TRBJ2-6; D is uncertain. The V gene's germline CDR1 is SGHRS and CDR2 YFSETQ. V lost 2 bases and J lost 0, with 15 bases in between. The CDR3 contains 18 residues. In nucleotides, the CDR3 is TGCGCCAGCAGCTTATTAGGAGCTCCTCTCTCTGGGGCCAACGTCCTGACTTTC. Translated, it gives CASSLLGAPLSGANVLTF. Full variable domain (remainder filled in from reference TRBV5-1 and TRBJ2-6): KAGVTQTPRYLIKTRGQQVTLSCSPISGHRSVSWYQQTPGQGLQFLFEYFSETQRNKGNFPGRFSGRQFSNSRSEMNVSTLELGDSALYLCASSLLGAPLSGANVLTFGAGSRLTVL.

V gene TRBV11-3 combines with J gene TRBJ2-7; D not certain. The CDR3 runs to 16 residues. Trimming removed 1 base from V and 0 bases from J, with 13 bases in between. Germline CDR1 reads SGHNT; CDR2 reads YENEEA. DNA for the CDR3: TGTGCCAGCAGCTTAGGTCCCGACGAGAGCTCCTACGAGCAGTACTTC. Its protein is CASSLGPDESSYEQYF.

The chain uses TRBV5-6 and TRBJ1-1; maybe TRBD1 (5 bases). This CDR3 region has 15 residues. V shed 0 bases and J shed 11 bases, with 20 bases lying between them. CDR1 is SGHDT, CDR2 YYEEEE, per germline. CDR3 amino acids: CASSLVGVQAREAFF. Written as DNA, the CDR3 is TGTGCCAGCAGCTTGGTGGGGGTCCAGGCCCGGGAGGCTTTCTTT.

This rearrangement joins TRBV4-1 to TRBJ2-1; D is unresolved. The CDR3 extends over 16 amino acids. V was pared by 1 base and J by 2 bases, with 12 bases between. Looked up from germline, CDR1 is MGHRA and CDR2 is YSYEKL. CDR3 coding DNA: TGCGCCAGCAGCCAAGTTGGAATTCGGCCCTACAATGAGCAGTTCTTC. Amino acids: CASSQVGIRPYNEQFF.

V and J are TRBV7-8 and TRBJ1-3, with D tentatively TRBD1 (5 bases). The CDR3 consists of 15 residues. V dropped 2 bases and J dropped 8 bases, with 16 bases sitting between them. Germline CDR1 reads SGHVS; CDR2 reads FQNEAQ. CDR3 protein: CASSLRDAGGDTIYF. DNA for the CDR3: TGTGCCAGCAGCTTAAGGGACGCAGGCGGGGACACCATATATTTT.

This chain connects TRBV5-1 to TRBJ1-1; D is unresolved. Germline V CDR1 and CDR2: SGHRS, YFSETQ. CDR3 length: 14 amino acids. V lost 0 bases and J 4 bases, leaving 10 bases between the germline ends. As DNA, the CDR3 is TGCGCCAGCAGCTTGGGATCAGGAGGCACTGAAGCTTTCTTT. Residues: CASSLGSGGTEAFF.

The rearrangement uses TRBV11-2 and TRBJ1-4; no firm D call. Germline lookup yields CDR1 SGHAT and CDR2 FQNNGV. The CDR3 length is 15 residues. The V end lost 5 bases, the J end lost 2 bases, and 12 bases lay between the germline ends. CDR3 nucleotides: TGTGCCAGCAGCCCCGTCCGGTCCACTAATGAAAAACTGTTTTTT. It codes for CASSPVRSTNEKLFF.

The CDR3 region has the DNA TGTGCTAGTGGTTTGGTTTATAGATGGACTAGCGGGTTCTACAATGAGCAGTTCTTC. Its translation: CASGLVYRWTSGFYNEQFF. The V call is TRBV12-5, the J call TRBJ2-1; 11 bases are a match to TRBD2. The CDR3 spans 19 residues. Germline loops: CDR1 LGHNT, CDR2 FRNRAP. The trim removed 0 bases at V and 3 bases at J, leaving 10 bases unmatched.

CDR3 protein: CASRTGVGQPQHF. CDR3 nucleotides: TGTGCCAGCAGGACAGGGGTTGGCCAGCCCCAGCATTTT. The chain links TRBV19 to TRBJ1-5, with 9 positions matching TRBD1. The CDR3 is made up of 13 amino acids. The germline CDR1 and CDR2 sequences are LNHDA and SQIVND (reference sequence). J was trimmed by 7 bases and V by 9 bases; bases with no gene match: 7.

This chain joins TRBV13 and TRBJ1-3, with D uncertain. The CDR3 consists of 14 residues. V lost 0 bases, J lost 5 bases, and 8 bases lay in between. In germline, CDR1 is PRHDT, CDR2 FYEKMQ (reference sequence). In DNA, the CDR3 is TGTGCCAGCAGCTTAGGTCCGCAGAGAAACACCATATATTTT. It translates to CASSLGPQRNTIYF.

This rearrangement joins TRBV7-2 to TRBJ1-1, with TRBD1 matching over 10 bases. CDR1 and CDR2 (germline): SGHTA, FQGNSA. The length of the CDR3 is 15 residues. The V segment lost 5 bases and the J segment 6 bases; nucleotides outside the gene matches: 9. CDR3 sequence: CASSPIRGQGSEAFF. The DNA for the CDR3 is TGTGCCAGCAGCCCCATTCGGGGACAGGGGTCTGAAGCTTTCTTT.

This chain uses TRBV9 with TRBJ2-7; 7 bases agree with TRBD2. The J segment lost 7 bases and the V segment lost 3 bases, leaving 13 bases of the junction unmatched. The CDR3 extends over 15 amino acids. Germline assignment: CDR1 SGDLS and CDR2 YYNGEE. CDR3 protein: CASSADGGMAKEQYF. The CDR3 coding sequence is TGTGCCAGCAGCGCCGACGGGGGGATGGCAAAAGAGCAGTACTTC.

This rearrangement joins TRBV10-3 to TRBJ1-2; D is unresolved. This CDR3 is 14 amino acids long. V lost 3 bases, J lost 8 bases, and 16 bases lay in between. The V gene's germline CDR1 is ENHRY and CDR2 SYGVKD. CDR3 coding DNA: TGTGCCATCAGTGATGTGATACACGGAGGGGGCTACACCTTC. It translates to CAISDVIHGGGYTF.

V gene TRBV5-1 combines with J gene TRBJ1-1; D possibly corresponds to TRBD1 (6 bases). Deletions cut 4 bases from V and 4 bases from J, with 20 bases between. CDR3 length: 16 amino acids. Looked up from germline, CDR1 is SGHRS and CDR2 is YFSETQ. Here the CDR3 DNA reads TGCGCCAGCAGCCCCCGTAGCGGACAGAAAGGCACTGAAGCTTTCTTT. As protein: CASSPRSGQKGTEAFF.

The gene calls are TRBV27 and TRBJ2-1; D perhaps matches TRBD2 (5 bases). Germline assignment: CDR1 MNHEY and CDR2 SMNVEV (reference sequence). CDR3 length: 13 residues. V lost 3 bases to trimming and J lost 4 bases, with 7 bases between them. DNA of the CDR3: TGTGCCAGCAGTTTTGGGAGATACAATGAGCAGTTCTTC. The encoded protein is CASSFGRYNEQFF.

CDR3 sequence: CSVASEVDQPQHF. The CDR3 DNA sequence: TGCAGCGTTGCGTCTGAGGTCGATCAGCCCCAGCATTTT. The rearrangement links TRBV29-1 to TRBJ1-5, with D unclear. The CDR3 has 13 residues. CDR1 SQVTM and CDR2 ANQGSEA come from the germline V gene. Between the trimmed V and J ends, which lost 4 bases and 5 bases, there was a span of 12 bases.

This clone appeared once. The V call is TRBV5-1, the J call TRBJ1-1; D not certain. Trimming took off 4 bases at V and 4 bases at J, with 11 bases between the two ends. The CDR3 sequence is 13 residues long. Germline V CDR1 and CDR2: SGHRS, YFSETQ. The CDR3 nucleotides read TGCGCCAGCAGCAGTTCAGTGGGCACTGAAGCTTTCTTT. Protein: CASSSSVGTEAFF.

The chain links TRBV10-2 to TRBJ2-3; 8 bases fit TRBD2. The CDR3 runs to 14 residues. V lost 3 bases, J lost 1 base, and 0 bases stayed unmatched. Germline lookup yields CDR1 WSHSY and CDR2 SAAADI. The CDR3, as DNA: TGCGCCAGCAGTGACGGGGGGGGCACAGATACGCAGTATTTT. Residues: CASSDGGGTDTQYF.

The chain uses TRBV5-4 and TRBJ2-1; perhaps TRBD1 as D (5 bases). CDR1 SGHNT and CDR2 YYREEE come from the germline V gene (reference sequence). Trimming removed 4 bases at V and 10 bases at J, with 18 bases between. The CDR3 sequence is 14 residues long. CDR3 sequence reads: CASSLDQGIGEQFF. The CDR3 nucleotides read TGTGCCAGCAGCCTGGACCAGGGAATCGGCGAGCAGTTCTTC.

The V call is TRBV21-1, the J call TRBJ2-7; the table's D call, TRBD1, has no DNA check behind it. TRBV21-1 is a pseudogene. The CDR3 runs 16 residues. CDR3 amino acids: CASSRPDRDIGYEQYF. CDR3 DNA sequence: TGTGCCAGCAGCAGACCGGACCGGGACATCGGCTACGAGCAGTACTTC.

This chain links TRBV5-4 with TRBJ2-3; D possibly corresponds to TRBD2 (5 bases). There are 16 residues in the CDR3. The germline CDR1 and CDR2 sequences are SGHNT and YYREEE (reference sequence). The V and J ends lost 2 bases and 3 bases respectively, with 16 bases between them. The CDR3 is CASSFKRSTETDTQYF. DNA for the CDR3: TGTGCCAGCAGCTTTAAGCGGTCAACTGAGACAGATACGCAGTATTTT.

This clone was observed a handful of times. J is TRBJ2-5 and V is TRBV7-2, with 12 nucleotides matching TRBD2. This CDR3 region has 15 residues. Germline V CDR1 and CDR2: SGHTA, FQGNSA. After removal of 1 base from V and 4 bases from J, the junction contained 1 base not matched to a gene. The CDR3 DNA reads as TGTGCCAGCAGCTTAGTGGGACTAGCGGGAGAGACCCAGTACTTC. Translating it yields CASSLVGLAGETQYF. The full variable domain, completed using reference TRBV7-2 and TRBJ2-5, is GAGVSQSPSNKVTEKGKDVELRCDPISGHTALYWYRQSLGQGLEFLIYFQGNSAPDKSGLPSDRFSAERTGGSVSTLTIQRTQQEDSAVYLCASSLVGLAGETQYFGPGTRLLVL.

V usage is TRBV25-1 and J usage is TRBJ2-2; 8 nucleotides line up with TRBD2. Trimming removed 6 bases from V and 7 bases from J; junction bases left unmatched: 10. The germline V gene has CDR1 MGHDK and CDR2 SYGVNS. There are 15 residues in the CDR3. The CDR3 sequence is CASSAQREWIGELFF. In DNA, the CDR3 is TGTGCCAGCAGCGCCCAGCGGGAGTGGATCGGGGAGCTGTTTTTT.

This chain joins TRBV7-8 and TRBJ1-4; perhaps TRBD1 as D (6 bases). V was cut by 8 bases and J by 2 bases, with 15 bases left in between. The germline gives CDR1 SGHVS, CDR2 FQNEAQ. The CDR3 totals 15 residues. DNA of the CDR3: TGTGCCAGCCAAGCCCAGGACAGCACTAATGAAAAACTGTTTTTT. The encoded protein is CASQAQDSTNEKLFF.

This chain connects TRBV2 to TRBJ2-3; D not resolved. Per germline, CDR1 SNHLY and CDR2 FYNNEI. CDR3 length equals 13 residues. V gave up 4 bases and J gave up 5 bases, with 10 bases separating them. The DNA of the CDR3 is TGTGCCAGCAGTGTGCTAGGGCGAGATACGCAGTATTTT. This gives the protein CASSVLGRDTQYF.

The V call is TRBV6-5, the J call TRBJ2-7; 7 bases line up with TRBD1. Per germline, CDR1 MNHEY and CDR2 SVGAGI. Germline trimming cut 2 bases from V and 4 bases from J; bases unmatched to any gene: 11. This CDR3 contains 16 residues. The CDR3, as DNA: TGTGCCAGCAGTTACACCGAACGGGACAGAGAGTACGAGCAGTACTTC. Translating it yields CASSYTERDREYEQYF.

The rearrangement joins TRBV5-1 to TRBJ2-5; TRBD2 might be the D (5 bases). Germline CDR1 is SGHRS and CDR2 is YFSETQ. V was cut by 3 bases and J by 1 base, with 7 bases left in between. The CDR3 consists of 13 residues. The CDR3 loop is CASSSAAQETQYF. In DNA form, the CDR3 reads TGCGCCAGCAGCTCAGCGGCCCAAGAGACCCAGTACTTC.

The chain is built from TRBV11-3 and TRBJ2-1; 7 bases are shared with TRBD2. CDR1 SGHNT and CDR2 YENEEA come from the germline V gene. The ends lost 4 bases at V and 9 bases at J; junction bases unmatched: 9. This CDR3 is 14 amino acids long. The CDR3 sequence: CASSSGGSVVEQFF. CDR3 in DNA: TGTGCCAGCAGCTCCGGGGGGAGTGTAGTTGAGCAGTTCTTC.

The rearrangement uses TRBV9 and TRBJ2-1, with 15 bases fitting TRBD2. The V segment lost 3 bases and the J segment 8 bases; nucleotides outside the gene matches: 3. Germline CDR1 and CDR2: SGDLS and YYNGEE. This CDR3 contains 15 residues. The CDR3 DNA reads as TGTGCCAGCAGCGCTGGGACTAGCGGGAGGTATGAGCAGTTCTTC. This gives the protein CASSAGTSGRYEQFF.

The J gene is TRBJ1-1, the V gene TRBV6-5; 12 bases match TRBD1. V lost 9 bases and J lost 6; bases outside the gene matches: 8. The CDR3 is made up of 14 amino acids. Germline values: CDR1 MNHEY, CDR2 SVGAGI. The CDR3 region is CASTWGQGASEAFF. The CDR3 DNA reads as TGTGCCAGTACGTGGGGACAGGGGGCATCTGAAGCTTTCTTT.

The rearrangement uses TRBV5-6 and TRBJ2-7, with TRBD1 identical over 7 bases. V lost 3 bases, J lost 2 bases, and 8 bases stayed unmatched. Germline lookup yields CDR1 SGHDT and CDR2 YYEEEE. The CDR3 consists of 15 residues. The DNA for the CDR3 is TGTGCCAGCAGCTCTAGTAGGGGGCCGCCCTACGAGCAGTACTTC. Residues: CASSSSRGPPYEQYF.